Detailed here is one T cell receptor (beta chain). CDR1 MNHEY and CDR2 SVGAGI come from the germline V gene. Trimming shortened V by 3 bases and J by 5 bases, and 13 bases separated the two germline ends. This CDR3 spans 14 amino acids. Samples were assayed with immunoSEQ v3.0 at survey level. The repertoire was sequenced with immunoSEQ multiplex PCR; TCRdb's copy has only in-frame clones and lacks some. The sample records 15,000 or so clones, roughly 80% being singletons. This sample is part of a study of long-term antiretroviral therapy in people with HIV. The sample here was unsorted PBMCs, taken 1.8 years before starting antiretroviral therapy. The TCR was taken from a woman in her thirties or forties with HIV. The V gene is TRBV6-5, the J gene TRBJ1-2, with a possible D match to TRBD1 (5 bases). CDR3 amino acids: CASSYSDTGYGYTF. CDR3 nucleotide sequence: TGTGCCAGCAGTTATTCGGACACAGGTTATGGCTACACCTTC.